This T cell receptor beta chain was retrieved from a study of blood T cells in healthy people across ages. Broader study findings: Roughly linearly, TCR beta diversity per million T cells fell as age increased. Any changes in expanded clonotypes were possibly confounded, as donor CMV status remained unknown.

The germline V gene has CDR1 SQVTM and CDR2 ANQGSEA. The ends were cut back, 1 base at V and 1 base at J, with 10 bases in the middle. The CDR3 is 14 residues long. Remarks on this clonotype: Its antigen is unidentified.

PCR was performed a second time for about 7 to 12 cycles using a sample-barcoded 5' primer and a J-beta primer mix. TCRdb reprocessed the 5' RACE reads with MiXCR, giving one entry per CDR3 protein. The data contain about 1.4 million distinct CDR3 sequences, roughly 59% of them singletons. The sequenced material came from blood. The receptor's source is a man aged 18 to 29 in good health. The rearrangement links TRBV29-1 to TRBJ1-1; the D gene is possibly TRBD1 (5 bases). CDR3: CSVEGRTPNTEAFF. The CDR3 DNA is TGCAGCGTTGAAGGAAGGACACCGAACACTGAAGCTTTCTTT.